A selection of T cell receptor beta chains follows, all from one sample in a study of vaccination effects on CD4 cells after COVID-19. The protocol was immunoSEQ multiplex PCR, while the TCRdb copy is restricted to in-frame clones and leaves out a portion. The table records nearly 45,000 clones, approximately 70% of them present only once. Their cognate antigens are unknown. Sequences were derived from CD4+ T cells from PBMCs cultured with a peptide pool, sampled before COVID-19 vaccination. These receptors all come from a human donor who had a prior SARS-CoV-2 infection. Both conserved end residues are part of each CDR3. D genes are given only for firm matches. Not every row has a clone size; where given, it reads once, few, many or a size class.

TRBV4-2	TRBD2	TRBJ2-1	once	CASSQTSGSINEQFF	TGTGCCAGCAGCCAAACTAGCGGGAGCATCAATGAGCAGTTCTTC
TRBV10-3	.	TRBJ2-2	.	CAISGGGNGELFF	TGTGCCATCAGTGGAGGAGGGAACGGGGAGCTGTTTTTT
TRBV5-4	TRBD2	TRBJ2-2	.	CANSGGPAGTGELFF	TGTGCCAACAGCGGGGGGCCGGCCGGCACCGGGGAGCTGTTTTTT
TRBV2	.	TRBJ2-2	.	CATKAAWNTGELFF	TGTGCCACCAAGGCGGCGTGGAACACCGGGGAGCTGTTTTTT
TRBV4-3	TRBD2	TRBJ2-3	.	CASSPWTSGTDTQYF	TGCGCCAGCAGCCCTTGGACTAGCGGCACAGATACGCAGTATTTT
TRBV11-3	TRBD2	TRBJ2-1	few	CASSFHLGGASGVEQFF	TGTGCCAGCAGCTTTCACCTCGGGGGGGCTAGCGGGGTTGAGCAGTTCTTC
TRBV10-3	.	TRBJ2-5	.	CAISESRQETQYF	TGTGCCATCAGTGAGAGCAGGCAAGAGACCCAGTACTTC
TRBV3-1/TRBV3-2	.	TRBJ1-1	.	CASSQDGRSEAFF	TGTGCCAGCAGCCAAGATGGGCGGTCTGAAGCTTTCTTT
TRBV6-5	TRBD1	TRBJ1-2	.	CASISGQGDYGYTF	TGTGCCAGCATTAGCGGGCAGGGGGACTATGGCTACACCTTC
TRBV19	TRBD2	TRBJ2-5	.	CASSIWGGLGETQYF	TGTGCCAGTAGTATTTGGGGGGGATTAGGGGAGACCCAGTACTTC
TRBV11-3	.	TRBJ2-4	few	CASSLNQAKNIQYF	TGTGCCAGCAGCCTTAATCAGGCCAAAAACATTCAGTACTTC
TRBV6-4	.	TRBJ2-1	few	CASRATGWGDEQFF	TGTGCCAGCAGGGCCACAGGGTGGGGAGATGAGCAGTTCTTC
TRBV20-1	.	TRBJ1-6	.	CSASSQGPLHSPLHF	TGCAGTGCTAGTTCACAGGGACCTCTACATTCACCCCTCCACTTT
TRBV7-6	.	TRBJ1-2	few	CASSLEAGAIYGYTF	TGTGCCAGCAGCTTAGAGGCAGGGGCCATTTATGGCTACACCTTC
TRBV5-4	TRBD2	TRBJ2-1	.	CASSLPTSGGENEQFF	TGTGCCAGCAGCTTGCCGACTAGCGGGGGGGAGAATGAGCAGTTCTTC
TRBV7-3	TRBD1	TRBJ1-2	.	CASSLTGGYGYTF	TGTGCCAGCAGCTTGACAGGGGGCTATGGCTACACCTTC
TRBV24-1	TRBD2	TRBJ2-5	.	CATSEPPGTSEKETQYF	TGTGCCACCAGTGAGCCACCCGGGACTAGCGAAAAAGAGACCCAGTACTTC
TRBV6-1	TRBD1	TRBJ1-4	few	CASSELRDRPNEKLFF	TGTGCCAGCAGTGAACTTAGGGACAGGCCGAATGAAAAACTGTTTTTT
TRBV6-2/TRBV6-3	.	TRBJ2-7	few	CASSFTFSYEQYF	TGTGCCAGCAGTTTTACCTTCTCCTACGAGCAGTACTTC
TRBV5-1	TRBD2	TRBJ2-7	.	CASSWGGFSYEQYF	TGCGCCAGCAGTTGGGGGGGTTTCTCCTACGAGCAGTACTTC
TRBV7-9	TRBD1	TRBJ1-1	.	CASSLGQGGGFAAFF	TGTGCCAGCAGCTTAGGACAGGGGGGGGGCTTTGCTGCTTTCTTT
TRBV14	.	TRBJ2-7	.	CASSRVPGSQYF	TGTGCCAGCAGCCGAGTACCGGGGTCCCAGTACTTC
TRBV10-3	TRBD1	TRBJ2-2	.	CAISGQGNTGELFF	TGTGCCATCAGTGGACAGGGAAACACCGGGGAGCTGTTTTTT
TRBV3-1/TRBV3-2	.	TRBJ1-3	.	CASSQRVTGNTIYF	TGTGCCAGCAGCCAAAGGGTTACTGGAAACACCATATATTTT
TRBV5-4	TRBD2	TRBJ2-3	few	CASSPRSGSSDTQYF	TGTGCCAGCAGCCCGAGGAGCGGGAGCTCAGATACGCAGTATTTT
TRBV18	.	TRBJ2-3	.	CASSPPTDTQYF	TGTGCCAGCTCACCACCTACAGATACGCAGTATTTT
TRBV30	TRBD1	TRBJ1-6	few	CAWGSNRGQGLHF	TGTGCCTGGGGTTCCAACAGGGGGCAGGGCCTCCACTTT
TRBV5-1	TRBD2	TRBJ2-1	few	CASRGLAGSDNEQFF	TGCGCCAGCAGGGGGCTAGCGGGGAGCGACAATGAGCAGTTCTTC
TRBV7-3	TRBD1	TRBJ1-5	few	CASPLKGQGTPQPQHF	TGTGCCAGCCCCTTAAAAGGACAGGGGACACCTCAGCCCCAGCATTTT
TRBV5-1	.	TRBJ1-5	.	CASSLGQFSNQPQHF	TGCGCCAGCAGCTTAGGACAATTTAGCAATCAGCCCCAGCATTTT
TRBV5-6	.	TRBJ2-3	.	CASSLFRDTQYF	TGTGCCAGCAGCTTATTCCGCGATACGCAGTATTTT
TRBV5-4	TRBD2	TRBJ2-1	once	CASNKREGPLGYNEQFF	TGTGCCAGCAATAAGCGGGAGGGCCCGTTGGGGTACAATGAGCAGTTCTTC
TRBV30	.	TRBJ1-2	.	CAWRAGGYGYTF	TGTGCCTGGAGGGCCGGGGGGTATGGCTACACCTTC
TRBV5-1	.	TRBJ2-5	.	CASSLEQATAETQYF	TGCGCCAGCAGCTTGGAACAGGCTACCGCGGAGACCCAGTACTTC
TRBV6-5	TRBD2	TRBJ2-1	.	CASSQGLAGSNEQFF	TGTGCCAGCAGTCAGGGACTAGCGGGGTCCAATGAGCAGTTCTTC
TRBV11-3	TRBD1	TRBJ1-3	few	CASSTQGQGNTIYF	TGTGCCAGCAGCACACAGGGGCAGGGAAACACCATATATTTT
TRBV18	TRBD2	TRBJ2-1	.	CASSPGLAGGEEQFF	TGTGCCAGCTCACCGGGACTAGCGGGAGGTGAGGAGCAGTTCTTC
TRBV5-5	.	TRBJ2-3	.	CASSLLSPSDTQYF	TGTGCCAGCAGCTTGTTGTCCCCGTCGGATACGCAGTATTTT
TRBV11-1	.	TRBJ2-7	.	CASSWGTVGDYEQYF	TGTGCCAGCAGCTGGGGGACTGTCGGAGACTACGAGCAGTACTTC
TRBV9	TRBD2	TRBJ2-1	.	CASSPRGLAGGYSSYNEQFF	TGTGCCAGCAGCCCTCGAGGACTAGCGGGAGGTTATAGCTCCTACAATGAGCAGTTCTTC
TRBV5-8	.	TRBJ1-2	.	CASSLDGEGYGYTF	TGTGCCAGCAGCTTGGATGGAGAGGGCTATGGCTACACCTTC
TRBV28	.	TRBJ1-3	few	CASNLGGASGNTIYF	TGTGCCAGCAACTTGGGGGGGGCGTCTGGAAACACCATATATTTT
TRBV7-6	TRBD2	TRBJ2-3	.	CASSPGLAATDTQYF	TGTGCCAGCAGCCCGGGACTAGCGGCCACAGATACGCAGTATTTT
TRBV7-9	TRBD2	TRBJ2-3	.	CASSLKRASGDTDTQYF	TGTGCCAGCAGCTTAAAGCGCGCTAGCGGGGACACAGATACGCAGTATTTT
TRBV10-3	.	TRBJ2-7	.	CAIRDWSSYEQYF	TGTGCCATCCGGGACTGGAGCTCCTACGAGCAGTACTTC
TRBV5-5	TRBD2	TRBJ2-7	.	CASSRNSGRAYEQYF	TGTGCCAGCAGCAGGAATAGCGGGAGGGCCTACGAGCAGTACTTC
TRBV5-6	TRBD1	TRBJ1-2	few	CASSLWNRGTYGYTF	TGTGCCAGCAGCTTGTGGAACAGGGGAACTTATGGCTACACCTTC
TRBV11-2	TRBD2	TRBJ2-7	.	CASSLVPGGSYEQYF	TGTGCCAGCAGCTTAGTCCCGGGGGGCTCCTACGAGCAGTACTTC
TRBV27	.	TRBJ1-1	.	CASSSRGEAFF	TGTGCCAGCAGTTCTAGAGGTGAAGCTTTCTTT
TRBV6-2/TRBV6-3	TRBD2	TRBJ2-2	.	CASSYLAGTGELFF	TGTGCCAGCAGTTACCTAGCGGGAACCGGGGAGCTGTTTTTT
TRBV11-3	.	TRBJ2-1	once	CASSPSALVGYNEQFF	TGTGCCAGCAGCCCAAGTGCACTAGTCGGTTACAATGAGCAGTTCTTC
TRBV5-1	.	TRBJ2-5	.	CASSSQAGGRWETQYF	TGCGCCAGCAGCTCCCAGGCCGGGGGGCGCTGGGAGACCCAGTACTTC